The following is a T cell receptor (beta chain) sequence with its context. What it recognizes is unknown. This CDR3 comprises 11 residues. V dropped 2 bases and J dropped 5 bases, with 4 bases sitting between them. Germline CDR1 reads SGHDN; CDR2 reads FVKESK. The data were obtained in a study of chemoradiotherapy in HPV16-positive cancers. Study results and caveats: In HPV16-positive patients, HPV-responsive T-cell expansion tracked better recurrence-free survival.

Using immunoSEQ multiplex PCR, the repertoire was profiled, and TCRdb retains in-frame clones only, with some absent. Counted here are about 5,600 clones, roughly 82% occurring once; the ten biggest clones make up about 10%. The origin of this receptor is a human donor with HPV-associated anogenital cancer. The rearrangement uses TRBV14 and TRBJ2-7; D call uncertain. Sequences were derived from tumor tissue, sampled from a patient who underwent chemoradiotherapy. CDR3: CASSQTNEQYF. The CDR3 DNA follows: TGTGCCAGCAGCCAAACGAACGAGCAGTACTTC. Complete variable domain (other parts from reference TRBV14 and TRBJ2-7): EAGVTQFPSHSVIEKGQTVTLRCDPISGHDNLYWYRRVMGKEIKFLLHFVKESKQDESGMPNNRFLAERTGGTYSTLKVQPAELEDSGVYFCASSQTNEQYFGPGTRLTVT.